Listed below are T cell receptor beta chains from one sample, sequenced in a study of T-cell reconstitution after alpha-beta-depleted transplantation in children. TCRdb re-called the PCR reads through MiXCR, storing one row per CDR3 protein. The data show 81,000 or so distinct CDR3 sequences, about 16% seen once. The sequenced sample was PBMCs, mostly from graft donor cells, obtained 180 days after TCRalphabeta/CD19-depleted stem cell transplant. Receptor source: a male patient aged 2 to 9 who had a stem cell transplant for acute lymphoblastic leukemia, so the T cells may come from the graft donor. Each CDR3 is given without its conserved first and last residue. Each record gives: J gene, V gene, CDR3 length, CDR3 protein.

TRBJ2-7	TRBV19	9	ASSISNEQY
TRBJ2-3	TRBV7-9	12	ASNVGRGTDTQY
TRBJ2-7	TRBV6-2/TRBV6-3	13	ASSALGLAGREQY
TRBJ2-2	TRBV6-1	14	ASRRHSGVNPGELF
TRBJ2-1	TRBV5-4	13	ASSQGTGWYNEQF
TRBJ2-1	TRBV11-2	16	ASSLRSSRAGGDNEQF
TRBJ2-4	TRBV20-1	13	SAPGTPRDKNIQY
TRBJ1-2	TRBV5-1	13	ASSVMTGPNYGYT
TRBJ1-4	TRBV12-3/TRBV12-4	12	ASSFGGQLNKLF
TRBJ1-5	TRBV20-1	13	SALKDLYSNQPQH
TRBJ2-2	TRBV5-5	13	ASSTIHLNTGELF
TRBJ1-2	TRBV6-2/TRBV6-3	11	ASSYWTAFGYT
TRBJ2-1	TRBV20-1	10	SARDWYNEQF
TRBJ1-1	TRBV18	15	ASSPPLSLVSNTEAF
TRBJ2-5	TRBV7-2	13	ASSLRSGGGETQY
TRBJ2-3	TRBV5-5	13	ASSLWKGASDTQY
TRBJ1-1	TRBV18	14	ASSFGTEWVNTEAF
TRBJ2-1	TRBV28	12	ASRPGGSYNEQF
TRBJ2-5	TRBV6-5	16	ASSYPSFHRGQEETQY
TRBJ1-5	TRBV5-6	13	ASSSSGLTYQPQH
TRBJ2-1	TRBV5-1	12	ASSPGTGMDEQF
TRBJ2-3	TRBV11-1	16	ASSPPLPGAVSTDTQY
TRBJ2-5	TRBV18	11	ASSQNRDETQY
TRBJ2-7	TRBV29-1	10	SVQRASYEQY
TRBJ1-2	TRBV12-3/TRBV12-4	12	ASSQNRGPYGYT
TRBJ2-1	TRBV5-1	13	ASSPLAGGPDEQF
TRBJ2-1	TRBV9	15	ASSVAPRLAVVNEQF
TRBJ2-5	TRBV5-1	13	ASSLDGTSGETQY
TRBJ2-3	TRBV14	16	ASSQGGWVSEPTDTQY
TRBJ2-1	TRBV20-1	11	SAAQLGLDEQF
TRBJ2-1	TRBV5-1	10	ASSFTGQGGF
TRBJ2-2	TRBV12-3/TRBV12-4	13	ASSLRTGGGGELF
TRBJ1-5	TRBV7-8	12	ASSIRTGRQPQH
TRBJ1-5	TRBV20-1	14	SASWGTGNHNQPHH
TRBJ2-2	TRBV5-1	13	ASSQLTGDTGELF
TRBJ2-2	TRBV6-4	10	ASRANTGELF
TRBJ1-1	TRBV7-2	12	ASSLAAANTEAF
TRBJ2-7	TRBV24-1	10	ATSDLQDEQY
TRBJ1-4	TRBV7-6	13	ASSTRTGGREKLF
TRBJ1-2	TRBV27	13	ASSLGRGVRYGYT
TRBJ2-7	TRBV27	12	ASSYAGATYEQY
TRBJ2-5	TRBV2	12	ASTNDGRPETQY
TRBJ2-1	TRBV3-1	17	ATTQAVLDGQGKYNEQF
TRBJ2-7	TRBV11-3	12	ASSLFRLAPEQY
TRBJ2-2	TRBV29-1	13	SVAQGALNTGELF
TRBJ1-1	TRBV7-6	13	ASSPSGTGFTEAF
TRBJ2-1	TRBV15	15	ATSRARRGNPYNEQF
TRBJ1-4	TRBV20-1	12	SARGNRDGEKLF
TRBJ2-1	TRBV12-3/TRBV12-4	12	ASSLMGGHNEQF
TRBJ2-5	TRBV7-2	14	ASSSQTSGGIQTQY
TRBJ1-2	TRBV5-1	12	ASSRDVPDYGYT
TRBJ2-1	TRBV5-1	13	ASSLGPGNYNEQF
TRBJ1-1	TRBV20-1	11	SALRGGGTEAF